The rows below give T cell receptor beta chains drawn from one sample of a study of blood T cells in healthy people across ages. One entry per CDR3 protein, called by TCRdb with MiXCR from the 5' RACE reads. The table shows about 1.4 million distinct CDR3 sequences, with approximately 60% occurring only once. The material sequenced was blood. These receptors came from a young man in good health. Both conserved end residues are part of each CDR3. The order of the fields is clone size, D gene, J gene, V gene, CDR3 protein, CDR3 DNA. The D gene is left open where the match is weak. Some rows have no size entry. The others give once, few or many, or a class for an expanded clone.

>-|TRBD2|TRBJ2-4|TRBV5-5
CASSLEGTSAVENIQYF
TGTGCCAGCAGCTTGGAGGGGACTAGTGCAGTTGAAAACATTCAGTACTTC
>few|TRBD2|TRBJ2-7|TRBV20-1
CSAPTSGKFYEQYF
TGCAGTGCCCCGACTAGCGGGAAATTTTACGAGCAGTACTTC
>few|TRBD1|TRBJ2-3|TRBV29-1
CSAGDRSSTDTQYF
TGCAGCGCCGGGGACAGGTCTAGCACAGATACGCAGTATTTT
>-|-|TRBJ1-1|TRBV20-1
CSVTDPGRMNTEAFF
TGCAGTGTCACAGACCCGGGACGCATGAACACTGAAGCTTTCTTT
>-|TRBD1|TRBJ2-6|TRBV6-6
CASSHETGGNGANVLTF
TGTGCCAGCAGTCACGAAACAGGGGGCAATGGGGCCAACGTCCTGACTTTC
>few|TRBD1|TRBJ2-7|TRBV25-1
CASRGQGAHEQYF
TGTGCCAGCCGGGGACAGGGGGCGCATGAGCAGTACTTC
>-|TRBD1|TRBJ2-7|TRBV7-9
CASTGTVKDEQYF
TGTGCCAGCACAGGGACAGTCAAGGACGAGCAGTACTTC
>once|-|TRBJ1-4|TRBV27
CASSLTRGLNEKLFF
TGTGCCAGCAGTCTGACCAGGGGTCTTAATGAAAAACTGTTTTTT
>few|TRBD1|TRBJ1-2|TRBV20-1
CSASRAKAGGNYGYTF
TGCAGTGCTAGCAGGGCTAAGGCAGGGGGTAACTATGGCTACACCTTC
>few|TRBD2|TRBJ2-7|TRBV29-1
CSVEVGLAGSYEQYF
TGCAGCGTCGAGGTGGGACTAGCGGGATCCTACGAGCAGTACTTC
>-|-|TRBJ1-2|TRBV29-1
CSVESRGREGYGYTF
TGCAGCGTTGAATCGAGAGGGCGAGAAGGCTATGGCTACACCTTC
>-|TRBD1|TRBJ2-2|TRBV5-1
CASSLARGTGMGELFF
TGCGCCAGCAGCTTGGCCCGCGGGACAGGGATGGGGGAGCTGTTTTTT